These 17 T cell receptor beta chains came from one sample sequenced in a study of blood T cells in healthy people across ages. Next came a second PCR, run for about 7 to 11 cycles, which used a sample-barcoded 5' primer along with a J-beta primer mix. TCRdb ran MiXCR on the 5' RACE reads and lists one entry per CDR3 protein. The repertoire holds about 680,000 distinct CDR3 sequences, approximately 50% seen once, with roughly 30% in the top ten. Sequencing was carried out using blood. Receptors were obtained from a woman aged 55-70 years in good health.

The CDR3 loop reads CAISEIQGYEQYF. The CDR3 DNA sequence: TGTGCCATCAGTGAAATACAGGGGTACGAGCAGTACTTC. V usage is TRBV10-3 and J usage is TRBJ2-5; TRBD1 aligns across 7 bases. The J call may be wrong; the DNA end is better matched by TRBJ2-7. CDR1 and CDR2 (germline): ENHRY, SYGVKD. The length of the CDR3 is 13 residues.

A few counts support this clonotype. V usage is TRBV20-1 and J usage is TRBJ1-5, with D possibly being TRBD1 (5 bases). Germline V gene lookup returns CDR1 DFQATT and CDR2 SNEGSKA (reference sequence). This CDR3 is 16 amino acids long. Trimming removed 0 bases at V and 4 bases at J, with 16 bases between. The chain's CDR3 is CSARDLLREMNQPQHF. As DNA, the CDR3 is TGCAGTGCTAGAGATCTCCTCAGGGAAATGAATCAGCCCCAGCATTTT.

The chain uses TRBV4-3 and TRBJ2-2, with 8 bases that match TRBD2. From germline, CDR1 is LGHNA and CDR2 YSLEER. The J segment lost 5 bases and the V segment lost 3 bases, leaving 8 bases of the junction unmatched. CDR3 length: 16 amino acids. This CDR3 reads CASSQAASGRTGELFF. CDR3 in DNA: TGCGCCAGCAGCCAGGCTGCTAGCGGGCGGACCGGGGAGCTGTTTTTT.

The sample holds a few counts of this clonotype. This chain uses TRBV5-1 with TRBJ2-1; D is unresolved. The CDR3 extends over 16 amino acids. Germline lookup yields CDR1 SGHRS and CDR2 YFSETQ. Trimming cost V 1 base and J 6 bases, with 17 bases left between them. The CDR3 sequence: CASSLSWSSSGNEQFF. CDR3 bases: TGCGCCAGCAGCTTGTCCTGGAGTTCTTCCGGCAATGAGCAGTTCTTC.

The rearrangement uses TRBV7-2 and TRBJ2-4, with D maybe TRBD1 (6 bases). V lost 5 bases and J 0 bases, leaving 11 bases between the germline ends. Per the germline V gene, CDR1 is SGHTA and CDR2 is FQGNSA. CDR3 size: 15 residues. The CDR3 protein is CASSIDRLAKNIQYF. In DNA form, the CDR3 reads TGTGCCAGCAGCATAGACAGGCTAGCCAAAAACATTCAGTACTTC.

The gene calls are TRBV7-9 and TRBJ1-2, with TRBD1 matching 7 bases. The CDR3 loop spans 15 amino acids. CDR1 and CDR2 from the germline V gene are SEHNR and FQNEAQ (reference sequence). V was clipped by 3 bases and J by 6 bases; unmatched bases: 10. CDR3 residues: CASSLQGGALDGYTF. The CDR3 DNA reads as TGTGCCAGCAGCTTGCAGGGGGGAGCGCTAGATGGCTACACCTTC.

The rearrangement links TRBV30 to TRBJ2-3; 9 nucleotides agree with TRBD1. This CDR3 is built from 16 residues. From germline, CDR1 is GTSNPN and CDR2 SVGIG (reference sequence). Trimming at V came to 1 base and at J to 5 bases, leaving 10 bases not matched to a gene. CDR3 loop: CAWSDPGQGKLDTQYF. The CDR3 bases are TGTGCCTGGAGTGATCCGGGACAGGGTAAATTAGATACGCAGTATTTT. Filled out from reference TRBV30 and TRBJ2-3, the complete variable domain reads SQTIHQWPATLVQPVGSPLSLECTVEGTSNPNLYWYRQAAGRGLQLLFYSVGIGQISSEVPQNLSASRPQDRQFILSSKKLLLSDSGFYLCAWSDPGQGKLDTQYFGPGTRLTVL.

Details on this clonotype: Mismatch with germline at one junction end may stem from a read error. The genes are TRBV28 and TRBJ2-7, with TRBD2 as a possible D gene (6 bases). Germline V CDR1 and CDR2: MDHEN, SYDVKM. The CDR3 has 15 residues. Here the CDR3 reads CASSPGGSSSCEQYF. CDR3 sequence (DNA): TGTGCCAGCAGTCCAGGAGGGTCGAGCTCCTGCGAGCAGTACTTC.

This sequence joins TRBV7-2 and TRBJ2-1; 9 positions agree with TRBD2. The CDR3 consists of 15 residues. The trim removed 4 bases at V and 2 bases at J, leaving 3 bases unmatched. Germline CDR1 is SGHTA and CDR2 is FQGNSA. In DNA, the CDR3 is TGTGCCAGCAGCTGGGCGGGAGGGACCTACAATGAGCAGTTCTTC. Translating it yields CASSWAGGTYNEQFF.

The table lists this clonotype with many counts. CDR3 coding DNA: TGCAGCGTGGCCGGGACTGGGACTAGCACAGATACGCAGTATTTT. It specifies CSVAGTGTSTDTQYF. This chain connects TRBV29-1 to TRBJ2-3, with D possibly TRBD2 on 6 matching bases. Trimming removed 6 bases from V and 0 bases from J, with 16 bases in between. Germline V CDR1 and CDR2: SQVTM, ANQGSEA. The CDR3 has 15 amino acids.

This clonotype was seen a few times. V gene TRBV10-3 combines with J gene TRBJ1-1; D uncertain. CDR1 ENHRY and CDR2 SYGVKD come from the germline V gene. Trimming pared 4 bases from V and 1 base from J, leaving 7 bases between. The CDR3 has 13 amino acids. The CDR3 DNA sequence: TGTGCCATCAGTGGTCGACAGAACACTGAAGCTTTCTTT. As protein: CAISGRQNTEAFF.

In regard to this clonotype: Its ends do not fully match the called genes, so a read error is possible. V usage is TRBV28 and J usage is TRBJ2-5; tentative D call: TRBD1 (6 bases). The CDR3 runs to 16 residues. Germline CDR1 is MDHEN and CDR2 is SYDVKM. The CDR3 nucleotides are TGTGTCAGCAGTTTACATGCAGGGGCTCCCCACAATGAGCAGTACTTC. It translates to CVSSLHAGAPHNEQYF.

This clonotype appeared a few times. This chain links TRBV6-5 with TRBJ2-3; 8 positions agree with TRBD2. In germline, CDR1 is MNHEY, CDR2 SVGAGI. CDR3 length: 16 amino acids. The V and J ends lost 4 bases and 3 bases, in that order; junction bases with no gene match: 9. The CDR3 coding sequence is TGTGCCAGCAGTTTAAATCCAGCGGGAGCAACAGATACGCAGTATTTT. This sequence encodes CASSLNPAGATDTQYF.

This clonotype has just a few counts. This sequence joins TRBV28 and TRBJ2-7; TRBD1 agrees at 11 bases. This CDR3 is built from 15 residues. CDR1 is MDHEN, CDR2 SYDVKM, per germline. J was trimmed by 7 bases and V by 5 bases; bases with no gene match: 10. For the CDR3, the DNA is TGTGCCAGCAGTCGAGGCGGACAGGGGGCAAATGAGCAGTACTTC. It encodes CASSRGGQGANEQYF.

This sequence joins TRBV29-1 and TRBJ2-4; the D gene is possibly TRBD2 (5 bases). Trimming removed 3 bases from V and 6 bases from J, with 9 bases in between. Germline CDR1 reads SQVTM; CDR2 reads ANQGSEA. The CDR3 extends over 12 amino acids. CDR3 sequence (DNA): TGCAGCGTTGATGAGGGTAGAAACATTCAGTACTTC. Its translation: CSVDEGRNIQYF. Full variable domain (missing parts from reference TRBV29-1 and TRBJ2-4): SAVISQKPSRDICQRGTSLTIQCQVDSQVTMMFWYRQQPGQSLTLIATANQGSEATYESGFVIDKFPISRPNLTFSTLTVSNMSPEDSSIYLCSVDEGRNIQYFGAGTRLSVL.

The J gene is TRBJ2-1, the V gene TRBV7-2; weak D call: TRBD2 (5 bases). CDR3 size: 13 residues. Germline V gene lookup returns CDR1 SGHTA and CDR2 FQGNSA. V was shortened by 5 bases and J by 5 bases, with 10 bases between the two germline ends. Here the CDR3 reads CASSPDFNNEQFF. As DNA, the CDR3 is TGTGCCAGCAGCCCGGACTTTAACAATGAGCAGTTCTTC.

This clonotype was seen a handful of times. The chain couples TRBV5-1 to TRBJ2-5; TRBD1 is a possible D gene (6 bases). The CDR3 is 16 amino acids. Deletions cut 0 bases from V and 2 bases from J, with 14 bases between. The V gene's germline CDR1 is SGHRS and CDR2 YFSETQ. The CDR3 spells CASSLAGTRGQETQYF. The CDR3 DNA reads TGCGCCAGCAGCTTGGCGGGGACACGGGGTCAAGAGACCCAGTACTTC.